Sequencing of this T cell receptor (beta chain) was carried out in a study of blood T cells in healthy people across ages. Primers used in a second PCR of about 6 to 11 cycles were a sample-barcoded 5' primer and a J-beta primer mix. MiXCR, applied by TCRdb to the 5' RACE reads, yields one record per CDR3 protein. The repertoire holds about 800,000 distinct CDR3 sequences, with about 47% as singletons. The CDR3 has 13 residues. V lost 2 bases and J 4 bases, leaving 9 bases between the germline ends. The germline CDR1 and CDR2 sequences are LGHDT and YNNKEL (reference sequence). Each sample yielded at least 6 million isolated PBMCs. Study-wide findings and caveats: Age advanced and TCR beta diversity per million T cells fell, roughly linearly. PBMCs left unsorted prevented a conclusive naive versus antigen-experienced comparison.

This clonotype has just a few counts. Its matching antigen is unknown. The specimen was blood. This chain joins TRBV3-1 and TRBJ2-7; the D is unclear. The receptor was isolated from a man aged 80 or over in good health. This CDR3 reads CASSQHGDYEQYF. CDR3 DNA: TGTGCCAGCAGCCAACATGGAGATTACGAGCAGTACTTC.